Presented here are 18 T cell receptor beta chains from one specimen sequenced in a study of blood T cell repertoires in COVID-19. Clones were read by immunoSEQ multiplex PCR, and TCRdb kept only the in-frame ones, dropping some. This sample has 25,000 to 35,000 clones; 85% to 90% occur once, and the top ten carry around 4.9%. Material: peripheral blood. These receptors all come from a man aged 65-85 years with active COVID-19.

The chain has TRBV19 and TRBJ1-5; D call uncertain. The CDR3 is 14 amino acids. V lost 2 bases and J 7 bases, leaving 12 bases between the germline ends. Germline lookup yields CDR1 LNHDA and CDR2 SQIVND (reference sequence). The CDR3 DNA is TGTGCCAGTAGTATAATCTGGGGAGAGCAGCCCCAGCATTTT. Amino acid sequence: CASSIIWGEQPQHF.

CDR3 loop: CASTQDLNNSPLHF. CDR3 sequence (DNA): TGTGCCAGCACCCAAGACTTGAATAATTCACCCCTCCACTTT. This chain uses TRBV6-6 with TRBJ1-6; D uncertain. From germline, CDR1 is MNHNY and CDR2 SVGAGI (reference sequence). V was trimmed by 7 bases and J by 5 bases, leaving 12 bases between them. There are 14 residues in the CDR3.

This clone was observed a few times. The rearrangement uses TRBV7-9 and TRBJ1-5; a possible D gene is TRBD1 (5 bases). Trimming shortened V by 5 bases and J by 1 base, and 15 bases separated the two germline ends. Germline assignment: CDR1 SEHNR and CDR2 FQNEAQ (reference sequence). The CDR3 has 16 amino acids. CDR3 DNA: TGTGCCAGCAGCCCATCCCAGGGAGGGAGCAATCAGCCCCAGCATTTT. Translating gives CASSPSQGGSNQPQHF. Together with reference TRBV7-9 and TRBJ1-5, the CDR3 gives the full variable domain: DTGVSQNPRHKITKRGQNVTFRCDPISEHNRLYWYRQTLGQGPEFLTYFQNEAQLEKSRLLSDRFSAERPKGSFSTLEIQRTEQGDSAMYLCASSPSQGGSNQPQHFGDGTRLSIL.

This chain uses TRBV7-5 with TRBJ2-7; the table names TRBD1, a call not compared with the DNA. TRBV7-5 constitutes a pseudogene. This CDR3 contains 18 residues. The CDR3 DNA sequence: TGTGTCAGAAGTCACCCCTACTACCGGGACAGGGAGTCCTACGAGCAGTACTTC. Translated: CVRSHPYYRDRESYEQYF.

The gene calls are TRBV3-1 (or the pseudogene TRBV3-2) and TRBJ1-3; the D is unclear. The CDR3 length is 17 residues. Germline lookup yields CDR1 LGHDT and CDR2 YNNKEL (reference sequence). V was trimmed by 1 base and J by 0 bases, leaving 13 bases between them. The CDR3 DNA reads as TGTGCCAGCAGCCAAGTGGTCACCATGAGCTCTGGAAACACCATATATTTT. Its translation: CASSQVVTMSSGNTIYF.

The gene calls are TRBV18 and TRBJ1-6; the D is unclear. Trimming cost V 2 bases and J 7 bases, with 9 bases left between them. The CDR3 has 14 residues. Germline values: CDR1 KGHSH, CDR2 LQKENI. The CDR3 DNA is TGTGCCAGCTCACCAGGCGGGGTAAATTCACCCCTCCACTTT. Protein product: CASSPGGVNSPLHF.

The V call is TRBV9, the J call TRBJ2-2, with D perhaps matching TRBD2 (5 bases). Trimming cost V 4 bases and J 4 bases, with 11 bases left between them. The CDR3 loop spans 14 amino acids. Looked up from germline, CDR1 is SGDLS and CDR2 is YYNGEE. The CDR3 DNA follows: TGTGCCAGCAGCTCTGGACTCGTCACCGGGGAGCTGTTTTTT. This gives the protein CASSSGLVTGELFF.

The chain links TRBV7-2 to TRBJ2-1; 8 positions agree with TRBD1. J gave up 9 bases and V 2 bases, and 6 bases lay outside the gene matches. Per germline, CDR1 SGHTA and CDR2 FQGNSA. This CDR3 region has 14 residues. The CDR3 nucleotides are TGTGCCAGCAGCTTATACAGGGGGTATGGTGAGCAGTTCTTC. This translates into CASSLYRGYGEQFF.

This sequence joins TRBV2 and TRBJ2-2; 10 bases map to TRBD1. J was trimmed by 5 bases and V by 4 bases; bases with no gene match: 4. The CDR3 loop spans 15 amino acids. Germline lookup yields CDR1 SNHLY and CDR2 FYNNEI. Here the CDR3 DNA reads TGTGCCAGCAGTGCCCGGGACAGGGGTACCGGGGAGCTGTTTTTT. Translating it yields CASSARDRGTGELFF.

CDR3 bases: TGTGCCAGCAGCTTAGGGGGCGGGACAGCGTTGCATACGCAGTATTTT. Encoded protein: CASSLGGGTALHTQYF. The V and J genes are TRBV7-9 and TRBJ2-3; maybe TRBD1 (7 bases). This CDR3 spans 16 amino acids. Germline loops: CDR1 SEHNR, CDR2 FQNEAQ (reference sequence). V dropped 1 base and J dropped 7 bases, with 18 bases sitting between them.

The V call is TRBV11-2, the J call TRBJ2-7, with 9 bases identical to TRBD2. This CDR3 spans 18 amino acids. Unmatched junction bases numbered 10, after V lost 0 bases and J lost 1 base. Germline V gene lookup returns CDR1 SGHAT and CDR2 FQNNGV. CDR3 DNA: TGTGCCAGCAGCTTAGATCTTTTTAGCGGGGGTGGGTCCTACGAGCAGTACTTC. Residues: CASSLDLFSGGGSYEQYF.

The chain carries TRBV7-9 and TRBJ1-1; 9 bases match TRBD1. CDR3 length: 16 amino acids. Germline V gene sequence: CDR1 SEHNR, CDR2 FQNEAQ (reference sequence). Trimming at V came to 5 bases and at J to 6 bases, leaving 13 bases not matched to a gene. CDR3 protein: CASSPQAGQGIPEAFF. In DNA form, the CDR3 reads TGTGCCAGCAGCCCACAGGCGGGACAGGGTATACCTGAAGCTTTCTTT. The full variable domain, with the rest looked up from reference TRBV7-9 and TRBJ1-1, is DTGVSQNPRHKITKRGQNVTFRCDPISEHNRLYWYRQTLGQGPEFLTYFQNEAQLEKSRLLSDRFSAERPKGSFSTLEIQRTEQGDSAMYLCASSPQAGQGIPEAFFGQGTRLTVV.

V usage is TRBV29-1 and J usage is TRBJ1-2, with 9 bases identical to TRBD1. This CDR3 spans 14 amino acids. V shed 5 bases and J 4 bases; nucleotides not matched to a gene: 8. CDR1 SQVTM and CDR2 ANQGSEA come from the germline V gene. CDR3 coding DNA: TGCAGCGTTAGAAGGACAGGGGAGATCTATGGCTACACCTTC. This codes for CSVRRTGEIYGYTF.

The genes are TRBV7-2 and TRBJ1-3; 12 nucleotides match TRBD1. Germline lookup yields CDR1 SGHTA and CDR2 FQGNSA. This CDR3 contains 16 residues. With V trimmed by 4 bases and J by 1 base, 2 bases remained unmatched. The CDR3 loop is CASSWGQGASGNTIYF. CDR3 DNA sequence: TGTGCCAGCAGCTGGGGACAGGGGGCTTCTGGAAACACCATATATTTT.

The chain carries TRBV9 and TRBJ2-3; 7 bases are shared with TRBD2. V trimming: 6 bases; J trimming: 2 bases; junction bases outside the gene matches: 12. The CDR3 sequence is 16 residues long. CDR1 and CDR2 (germline): SGDLS, YYNGEE. This chain's CDR3 is CASTPHPGLSTDTQYF. CDR3 sequence (DNA): TGTGCCAGCACCCCGCATCCGGGACTATCCACAGATACGCAGTATTTT.

The chain uses TRBV4-3 and TRBJ1-6, with a possible D match to TRBD1 (5 bases). CDR1 and CDR2 (germline): LGHNA, YSLEER. The CDR3 consists of 16 residues. V dropped 0 bases and J dropped 7 bases, with 13 bases sitting between them. CDR3 loop: CASSQEAGTKNSPLHF. As DNA, the CDR3 is TGCGCCAGCAGCCAAGAGGCAGGGACTAAAAATTCACCCCTCCACTTT.

The genes are TRBV7-2 and TRBJ1-6; D unresolved. Trimming pared 3 bases from V and 9 bases from J, leaving 12 bases between. Germline CDR1 SGHTA, CDR2 FQGNSA. The CDR3 loop spans 14 amino acids. In nucleotides, the CDR3 is TGTGCCAGCAGCTTTCTATCCAGGTCTTCACCCCTCCACTTT. Amino acids: CASSFLSRSSPLHF.

The chain employs TRBV6-5 and TRBJ1-3, with D perhaps matching TRBD1 (6 bases). This CDR3 contains 13 residues. Germline V CDR1 and CDR2: MNHEY, SVGAGI. Deletions cut 10 bases from V and 4 bases from J, with 14 bases between. CDR3 sequence (DNA): TGTGCCACCGTAACAGGGTCCGGAAACACCATATATTTT. This sequence encodes CATVTGSGNTIYF.